These 24 T cell receptor beta chains were sequenced from one sample in a study of blood T cell repertoires in COVID-19. Repertoires were generated with immunoSEQ multiplex PCR, while TCRdb's copy carries only in-frame clones and drops some. Among approximately 250,000 clones, 85% to 90% were seen once, and the ten largest hold 4.1%. The specimen sequenced was PBMCs or T cells enriched from blood (not recorded which). The receptors here all came from a woman aged 25 to 39 with acute COVID-19.

As regards this clone: Additional DNA sequences in this sample encode the identical CDR3. This rearrangement joins TRBV27 to TRBJ2-1; the D gene is possibly TRBD2 (6 bases). CDR3 length: 14 residues. From germline, CDR1 is MNHEY and CDR2 SMNVEV (reference sequence). V was pared by 6 bases and J by 1 base, with 10 bases between. CDR3 protein: CASSYGTSYNEQFF. In DNA form, the CDR3 reads TGTGCCAGCAGCTACGGGACTTCCTACAATGAGCAGTTCTTC.

V usage is TRBV7-6 and J usage is TRBJ2-2, with D perhaps matching TRBD2 (6 bases). The V and J ends lost 5 bases and 1 base respectively, with 14 bases between them. CDR3 length: 16 amino acids. Germline V lookup: CDR1 SGHVS, CDR2 FNYEAQ. CDR3 DNA: TGTGCCAGCAGCAATAACCCAGCGGGGAACACCGGGGAGCTGTTTTTT. It is translated as CASSNNPAGNTGELFF.

In this sample, this clone turned up a few times. The chain uses TRBV5-1 and TRBJ2-3; D gene ambiguous. Germline V gene sequence: CDR1 SGHRS, CDR2 YFSETQ. V shed 4 bases and J shed 1 base, with 13 bases lying between them. The length of the CDR3 is 15 residues. The CDR3 nucleotides read TGCGCCAGCAGCGCCTCTTTGGCGGGCACAGATACGCAGTATTTT. This translates into CASSASLAGTDTQYF.

The chain uses TRBV5-5 and TRBJ2-7, with a weak D call TRBD2 (5 bases). Trimming left V 4 bases short and J 2 bases short, with 19 bases between. Germline-derived CDR1 and CDR2 are SGHKS and YYEKEE (reference sequence). The CDR3 runs 16 residues. The CDR3 nucleotides are TGTGCCAGCAGCCCGGCGGGTACAGCTAAAACCTACGAGCAGTACTTC. Its protein is CASSPAGTAKTYEQYF.

The chain has TRBV13 and TRBJ1-1; possibly TRBD1 for D (6 bases). This CDR3 spans 16 amino acids. Germline V CDR1 and CDR2: PRHDT, FYEKMQ (reference sequence). Trimming pared 0 bases from V and 1 base from J, leaving 12 bases between. DNA for the CDR3: TGTGCCAGCAGCTTAGGGCCAGGGGTTGGGAACACTGAAGCTTTCTTT. It is translated as CASSLGPGVGNTEAFF.

The chain links TRBV10-3 to TRBJ2-3; 9 bases align to TRBD2. Germline-derived CDR1 and CDR2 are ENHRY and SYGVKD. CDR3 length equals 15 residues. Losses at the gene ends were 2 bases for V and 5 bases for J; bases not matched to a gene: 5. CDR3 residues: CAISEDEAGGDTQYF. CDR3 nucleotides: TGTGCCATCAGTGAGGACGAAGCGGGGGGAGATACGCAGTATTTT.

The chain joins TRBV9 to TRBJ1-4; possible D gene TRBD1, 5 bases. CDR1 SGDLS and CDR2 YYNGEE come from the germline V gene. V lost 4 bases to trimming and J lost 7 bases, with 20 bases between them. CDR3 length: 16 amino acids. DNA for the CDR3: TGTGCCAGCAGCACCCAGGCCCAGGGCGTGGGTGAAAAACTGTTTTTT. Translation gives CASSTQAQGVGEKLFF.

The rearrangement joins TRBV18 to TRBJ2-5; D unresolved. This CDR3 is built from 14 residues. Germline-derived CDR1 and CDR2 are KGHSH and LQKENI. Between the trimmed V and J ends, which lost 1 base and 2 bases, there was a span of 8 bases. Written as DNA, the CDR3 is TGTGCCAGCTCACCACTACAGAGACAAGAGACCCAGTACTTC. Its protein product is CASSPLQRQETQYF.

The chain carries TRBV5-1 and TRBJ2-1, with D possibly being TRBD1 (6 bases). Trimming shortened V by 4 bases and J by 1 base, and 15 bases separated the two germline ends. Germline loops: CDR1 SGHRS, CDR2 YFSETQ. The CDR3 sequence is 16 residues long. The CDR3 bases are TGCGCCAGCAGCGCTACCCCAGGGGTATCCTACAATGAGCAGTTCTTC. It specifies CASSATPGVSYNEQFF.

V usage is TRBV4-3 and J usage is TRBJ1-3; weak D call: TRBD1 (5 bases). CDR1 LGHNA and CDR2 YSLEER come from the germline V gene. The CDR3 runs to 15 residues. Deletions cut 6 bases from V and 2 bases from J, with 14 bases between. The CDR3 is CASRGDWGTGNTIYF. DNA for the CDR3: TGCGCCAGCAGGGGGGACTGGGGAACTGGAAACACCATATATTTT.

This clone was seen a single time. The chain recombines TRBV7-2 with TRBJ2-7; 9 bases are a match to TRBD2. Losses at the gene ends were 8 bases for V and 1 base for J; bases not matched to a gene: 9. Germline-derived CDR1 and CDR2 are SGHTA and FQGNSA. The CDR3 is 15 residues long. The CDR3 region has the DNA TGTGCCAGCGGAGGTGGCCTAGCGGGATCCTACGAGCAGTACTTC. Translated: CASGGGLAGSYEQYF.

The chain carries TRBV27 and TRBJ1-2; 7 bases are a match to TRBD1. V shed 6 bases, J shed 7 bases, and the junction held 23 bases outside the gene matches. This CDR3 has 18 amino acids. CDR1 and CDR2 (germline): MNHEY, SMNVEV (reference sequence). The CDR3 bases are TGTGCCAGCAGCCCCCTCGTTGGCCGGGACAGCGTCCTTGGTGGCTACACCTTC. Its protein product is CASSPLVGRDSVLGGYTF.

V usage is TRBV30 and J usage is TRBJ1-3, with D uncertain. CDR1 and CDR2 from the germline V gene are GTSNPN and SVGIG (reference sequence). V dropped 5 bases and J dropped 0 bases, with 14 bases sitting between them. The CDR3 has 15 residues. Here the CDR3 DNA reads TGTGCCTGGGGCGCTGACTCCTTCTCTGGAAACACCATATATTTT. Translation: CAWGADSFSGNTIYF.

The gene calls are TRBV30 and TRBJ1-3, with 8 positions matching TRBD1. This CDR3 has 18 residues. V was pared by 0 bases and J by 0 bases, with 10 bases of the junction left unmatched. Germline CDR1 reads GTSNPN; CDR2 reads SVGIG (reference sequence). CDR3 in DNA: TGTGCCTGGAGTGTTAGTGCAGGGGGCCATTCCTCTGGAAACACCATATATTTT. Protein sequence: CAWSVSAGGHSSGNTIYF.

V and J are TRBV5-1 and TRBJ2-6; 8 bases agree with TRBD1. The germline CDR1 and CDR2 sequences are SGHRS and YFSETQ. The CDR3 consists of 15 residues. Trimming at V came to 8 bases and at J to 0 bases, leaving 4 bases not matched to a gene. The CDR3 reads CASRDRFSGANVLTF. The DNA of the CDR3 is TGCGCCAGTAGGGACAGGTTCTCTGGGGCCAACGTCCTGACTTTC.

This chain connects TRBV30 to TRBJ1-5; 8 nucleotides agree with TRBD1. Germline values: CDR1 GTSNPN, CDR2 SVGIG (reference sequence). The CDR3 covers 12 residues. V gave up 3 bases and J gave up 6 bases; unmatched junction bases: 1. The CDR3 loop is CAWSDRGQPQHF. CDR3 bases: TGTGCCTGGAGCGACAGGGGTCAGCCCCAGCATTTT.

The gene calls are TRBV7-2 and TRBJ1-6; 7 bases align to TRBD1. The CDR3 covers 15 residues. From germline, CDR1 is SGHTA and CDR2 FQGNSA. J was trimmed by 9 bases and V by 4 bases; bases with no gene match: 9. The CDR3 DNA reads as TGTGCCAGCAGCTCCCTGACAGGGTTTGGTTCACCCCTCCACTTT. Translation gives CASSSLTGFGSPLHF.

The chain carries TRBV28 and TRBJ1-1; 7 positions match TRBD1. This CDR3 comprises 13 residues. V was pared by 6 bases and J by 2 bases, with 3 bases of the junction left unmatched. Germline-derived CDR1 and CDR2 are MDHEN and SYDVKM. CDR3 loop: CASSNRGNTEAFF. The CDR3 DNA follows: TGTGCCAGCAGCAACAGGGGAAACACTGAAGCTTTCTTT. Drawing the rest from reference TRBV28 and TRBJ1-1, the complete variable domain is DVKVTQSSRYLVKRTGEKVFLECVQDMDHENMFWYRQDPGLGLRLIYFSYDVKMKEKGDIPEGYSVSREKKERFSLILESASTNQTSMYLCASSNRGNTEAFFGQGTRLTVV.

The J gene is TRBJ2-7, the V gene TRBV5-6, with no clear D. CDR1 SGHDT and CDR2 YYEEEE come from the germline V gene. The CDR3 length is 14 residues. V lost 4 bases and J 2 bases, leaving 13 bases between the germline ends. The CDR3 nucleotides read TGTGCCAGCAGCCTGGGCCGGAGTACCTACGAGCAGTACTTC. This codes for CASSLGRSTYEQYF.

This chain links TRBV7-7 with TRBJ2-5; tentative D call: TRBD2 (6 bases). Germline values: CDR1 SSHAT, CDR2 FNYEAQ (reference sequence). The CDR3 has 15 amino acids. V gave up 5 bases and J gave up 1 base, with 14 bases separating them. The CDR3 is CASSIGGTVQETQYF. Here the CDR3 DNA reads TGTGCCAGCAGCATCGGAGGGACGGTCCAAGAGACCCAGTACTTC.

This chain connects TRBV7-9 to TRBJ2-7, with 14 bases identical to TRBD2. J was trimmed by 5 bases and V by 4 bases; bases with no gene match: 4. The germline gives CDR1 SEHNR, CDR2 FQNEAQ (reference sequence). The CDR3 loop spans 15 amino acids. The CDR3 DNA reads TGTGCCAGCAGCTCCTGGACTAGCGGGAGGAACGAGCAGTACTTC. Protein sequence: CASSSWTSGRNEQYF. The full variable domain, rest sourced from reference TRBV7-9 and TRBJ2-7, is DTGVSQNPRHKITKRGQNVTFRCDPISEHNRLYWYRQTLGQGPEFLTYFQNEAQLEKSRLLSDRFSAERPKGSFSTLEIQRTEQGDSAMYLCASSSWTSGRNEQYFGPGTRLTVT.

This sequence joins TRBV28 and TRBJ2-7; 9 bases fit TRBD1. Per the germline V gene, CDR1 is MDHEN and CDR2 is SYDVKM. V dropped 8 bases and J dropped 6; count of bases not matched to a gene: 11. The CDR3 sequence is 14 residues long. This CDR3 is CASPPKTGGGEQYF. CDR3 coding DNA: TGTGCCAGCCCTCCTAAGACAGGGGGTGGCGAGCAGTACTTC. Supplemented by reference TRBV28 and TRBJ2-7, the full variable domain reads DVKVTQSSRYLVKRTGEKVFLECVQDMDHENMFWYRQDPGLGLRLIYFSYDVKMKEKGDIPEGYSVSREKKERFSLILESASTNQTSMYLCASPPKTGGGEQYFGPGTRLTVT.

The CDR3 spells CASGTGYGYTF. The CDR3 region has the DNA TGTGCCAGCGGGACTGGCTATGGCTACACCTTC. V and J are TRBV28 and TRBJ1-2; tentatively, D is TRBD1 (5 bases). Trimming removed 8 bases at V and 4 bases at J, with 8 bases between. The CDR3 sequence is 11 residues long. Germline CDR1 is MDHEN and CDR2 is SYDVKM.

The chain recombines TRBV4-1 with TRBJ2-7; 10 bases match TRBD2. Trimming removed 0 bases from V and 4 bases from J; junction bases left unmatched: 6. CDR1 and CDR2 (germline): MGHRA, YSYEKL. This CDR3 is 16 amino acids long. Here the CDR3 reads CASSQDIPSGSYEQYF. The DNA for the CDR3 is TGCGCCAGCAGCCAAGATATTCCTAGCGGGAGTTACGAGCAGTACTTC.